The T cell receptor beta chain described here comes from a study of patients and donors after allogeneic stem cell transplantation. V was clipped by 0 bases and J by 0 bases, with 10 bases between them. The CDR3 is 17 residues long. The germline CDR1 and CDR2 sequences are SGDLS and YYNGEE. TCRdb analysed the RT-PCR reads with MiXCR anew, one entry per CDR3 protein. This sample has about 160,000 distinct CDR3 sequences, with over 35% found just once. This TCR derives from a human donor who was either an allogeneic HSCT recipient or a stem cell or donor lymphocyte infusion donor (not recorded which). It is not recorded whose cells these are; they may come from a transplant donor. Sequenced: blood, either unsorted or a sorted T cell fraction (not recorded which). The gene calls are TRBV9 and TRBJ2-6, with D possibly TRBD1 on 5 matching bases. The CDR3 region has the DNA TGTGCCAGCAGCGTAGCTGGGGCAGTCTCTGGGGCCAACGTCCTGACTTTC. It yields the protein CASSVAGAVSGANVLTF.